The next 11 T cell receptor beta chains were all read from a single sample in a study of regulatory T cells in long-lasting Graves disease. The sample's time point: newly diagnosed GD, antithyroid drugs for less than 3 months. After RNA was extracted from PBMCs, the TCR library was made from it. Arm-PCR of CDR3 regions and iRepertoire HTBI primers were used to build TCR beta libraries. TCRdb passed the multiplex PCR reads through MiXCR, listing each CDR3 protein once. The table records about 310,000 distinct CDR3 sequences, 15% to 20% of them present only once. Sequenced here: peripheral blood mononuclear cells (PBMCs), sampled at new diagnosis, from a patient treated with antithyroid drugs. These receptor sequences come from a female donor with Graves disease.

Concerning this clonotype itself: A read error may be the cause here, since a much bigger clone is one base away. The V call is TRBV18, the J call TRBJ2-4, with D uncertain. The CDR3 is 14 amino acids. Germline lookup yields CDR1 KGHSH and CDR2 LQKENI. V dropped 3 bases and J dropped 6 bases, with 12 bases sitting between them. Here the CDR3 reads CASSPFGPTNIQYF. Here the CDR3 DNA reads TGTGCCAGCTCACCCTTCGGACCAACAAACATTCAGTACTTC.

This clonotype was recorded at least ten times. The chain joins TRBV6-5 to TRBJ1-2; 7 bases line up with TRBD1. From germline, CDR1 is MNHEY and CDR2 SVGAGI. There are 17 residues in the CDR3. V shed 0 bases and J 5 bases; nucleotides not matched to a gene: 12. The CDR3 reads CASSYSIGGQRIYGYTF. The CDR3 nucleotides are TGTGCCAGCAGTTACTCGATAGGGGGACAGCGAATTTATGGCTACACCTTC.

This rearrangement joins TRBV25-1 to TRBJ2-5; 10 positions match TRBD1. The CDR3 consists of 18 residues. Germline V gene sequence: CDR1 MGHDK, CDR2 SYGVNS. The V and J ends lost 4 bases and 5 bases, in that order; junction bases with no gene match: 16. The CDR3: CASSGRRRDRGSSETQYF. The CDR3 DNA follows: TGTGCCAGCAGTGGCCGACGCCGGGACAGGGGATCTAGCGAGACCCAGTACTTC.

This clonotype has at least ten counts. The rearrangement links TRBV12-3 or TRBV12-4 to TRBJ2-2; 11 nucleotides line up with TRBD2. There are 15 residues in the CDR3. Losses at the gene ends were 3 bases for V and 13 bases for J; bases not matched to a gene: 10. The CDR3 region is CASSLGLAERPWLFF. The CDR3 DNA reads as TGTGCCAGCAGTTTGGGACTAGCGGAGAGGCCCTGGCTGTTTTTT.

This clonotype was seen many times. This chain links TRBV9 with TRBJ1-1; 7 nucleotides line up with TRBD1. V shed 5 bases and J 0 bases; nucleotides not matched to a gene: 7. The CDR3 runs 15 residues. Germline V gene data show CDR1 as SGDLS and CDR2 as YYNGEE. CDR3 DNA: TGTGCCAGCAGTACAGGGGACAGCTTGAACACTGAAGCTTTCTTT. It is translated as CASSTGDSLNTEAFF. Full variable domain (missing parts from reference TRBV9 and TRBJ1-1): DSGVTQTPKHLITATGQRVTLRCSPRSGDLSVYWYQQSLDQGLQFLIQYYNGEERAKGNILERFSAQQFPDLHSELNLSSLELGDSALYFCASSTGDSLNTEAFFGQGTRLTVV.

This clonotype was detected many times. The chain employs TRBV29-1 and TRBJ2-2, with D perhaps matching TRBD1 or TRBD2 (6 bases each). Per germline, CDR1 SQVTM and CDR2 ANQGSEA. The CDR3 totals 17 residues. The CDR3 protein is CRPDPRHRGQGTGELFF. The CDR3 region has the DNA TGCAGACCTGACCCGAGGCACCGGGGGCAGGGGACCGGGGAGCTGTTTTTT.

This clonotype was seen ten or more times. This chain connects TRBV12-3 or TRBV12-4 to TRBJ2-5; D remains ambiguous. This CDR3 spans 13 amino acids. V shed 5 bases and J shed 2 bases, with 9 bases lying between them. The CDR3 nucleotides are TGTGCCAGCAGTGAATCGGAGCAAGAGACCCAGTACTTC. This gives the protein CASSESEQETQYF.

The chain couples TRBV11-3 to TRBJ2-1; D unclear. V was cut by 3 bases and J by 6 bases, with 21 bases left in between. The germline gives CDR1 SGHNT, CDR2 YENEEA. The CDR3 extends over 17 amino acids. In DNA form, the CDR3 reads TGTGCCAGCAGCTTGGGTATGTTGATGAGGACGGGCAATGAGCAGTTCTTC. Its protein product is CASSLGMLMRTGNEQFF.

This rearrangement joins TRBV12-3 or TRBV12-4 to TRBJ2-5; TRBD2 matches at 14 bases. The CDR3 length is 19 residues. Losses at the gene ends were 3 bases for V and 0 bases for J; bases not matched to a gene: 9. This chain's CDR3 is CASSFPGTSGRGYQETQYF. The CDR3 DNA sequence: TGTGCCAGCAGTTTTCCGGGGACTAGCGGGAGAGGCTACCAAGAGACCCAGTACTTC.

V usage is TRBV14 and J usage is TRBJ1-4, with D unclear. Germline V gene sequence: CDR1 SGHDN, CDR2 FVKESK. The CDR3 totals 16 residues. Trimming removed 2 bases from V and 4 bases from J, with 14 bases in between. The DNA of the CDR3 is TGTGCCAGCAGCCAATCATCGGTTGTTATTAATGAAAAACTGTTTTTT. Its protein is CASSQSSVVINEKLFF.

In this sample, this clonotype turned up many times. This chain links TRBV2 with TRBJ2-7; 10 nucleotides agree with TRBD1. CDR1 and CDR2 (germline): SNHLY, FYNNEI. This CDR3 spans 13 amino acids. The V and J ends lost 8 bases and 7 bases, in that order; junction bases with no gene match: 8. CDR3 loop: CASLRQGANEQYF. CDR3 nucleotide sequence: TGTGCCAGCCTTAGACAGGGGGCGAATGAGCAGTACTTC.